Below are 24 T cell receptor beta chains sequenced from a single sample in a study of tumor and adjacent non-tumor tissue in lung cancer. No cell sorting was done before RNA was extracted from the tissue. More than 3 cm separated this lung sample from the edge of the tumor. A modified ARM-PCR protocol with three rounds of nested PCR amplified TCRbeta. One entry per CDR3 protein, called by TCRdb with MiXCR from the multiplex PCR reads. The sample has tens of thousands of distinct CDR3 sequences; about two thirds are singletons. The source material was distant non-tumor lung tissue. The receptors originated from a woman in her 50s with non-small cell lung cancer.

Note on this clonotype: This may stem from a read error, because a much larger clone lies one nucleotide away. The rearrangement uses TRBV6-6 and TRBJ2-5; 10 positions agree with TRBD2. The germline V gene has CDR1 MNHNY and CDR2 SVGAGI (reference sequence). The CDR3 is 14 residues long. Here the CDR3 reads CPSVLAGGRETQYF. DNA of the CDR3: TGTCCCAGCGTCTTAGCGGGAGGAAGAGAGACCCAGTACTTC.

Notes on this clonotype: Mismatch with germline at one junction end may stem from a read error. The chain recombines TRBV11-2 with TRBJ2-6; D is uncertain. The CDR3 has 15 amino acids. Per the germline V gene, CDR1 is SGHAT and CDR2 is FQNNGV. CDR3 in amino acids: CTSSRFNYGANVLTF. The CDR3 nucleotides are TGTACCAGCAGCCGTTTCAACTATGGGGCCAACGTCCTGACTTTC.

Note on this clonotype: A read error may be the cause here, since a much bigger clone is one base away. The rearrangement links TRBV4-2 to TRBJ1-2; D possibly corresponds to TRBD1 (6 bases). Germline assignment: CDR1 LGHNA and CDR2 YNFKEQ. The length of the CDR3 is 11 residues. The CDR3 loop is CASSQEGGYIF. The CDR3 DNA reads TGTGCCAGCAGCCAAGAGGGGGGCTACATCTTC.

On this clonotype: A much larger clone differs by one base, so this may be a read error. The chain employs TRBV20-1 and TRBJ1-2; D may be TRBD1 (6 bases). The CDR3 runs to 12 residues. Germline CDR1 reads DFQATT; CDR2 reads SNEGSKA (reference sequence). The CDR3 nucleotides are TGCAGTACTAGGGAACAGGGTCTCGGCTACACCTTC. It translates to CSTREQGLGYTF.

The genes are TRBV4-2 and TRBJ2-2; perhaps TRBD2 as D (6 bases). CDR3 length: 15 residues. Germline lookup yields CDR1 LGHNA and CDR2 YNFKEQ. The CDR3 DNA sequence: TGTGTCCGCAGCCAAGGTCGTAGCGGTATCGGGGAGCTGTTTTTT. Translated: CVRSQGRSGIGELFF.

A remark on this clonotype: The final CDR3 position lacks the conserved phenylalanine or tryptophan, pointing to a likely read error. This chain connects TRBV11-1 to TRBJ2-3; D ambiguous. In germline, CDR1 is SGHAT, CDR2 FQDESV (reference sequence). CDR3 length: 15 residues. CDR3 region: CTSSLSVGSTDTQYS. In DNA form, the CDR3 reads TGTACCAGCAGCCTCTCTGTGGGGTCCACAGATACGCAGTATTCT.

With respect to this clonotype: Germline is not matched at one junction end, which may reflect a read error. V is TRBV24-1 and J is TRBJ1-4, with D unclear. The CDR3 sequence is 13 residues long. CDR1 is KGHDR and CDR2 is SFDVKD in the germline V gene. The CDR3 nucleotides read TGTGCCACCAGTGATTTGACGAACGGGAAATTGTTATTT. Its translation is CATSDLTNGKLLF.

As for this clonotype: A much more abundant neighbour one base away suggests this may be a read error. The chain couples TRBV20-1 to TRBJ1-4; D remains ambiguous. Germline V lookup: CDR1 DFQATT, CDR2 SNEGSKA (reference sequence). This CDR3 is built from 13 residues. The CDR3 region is CTAREANNEKLFF. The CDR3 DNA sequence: TGCACTGCTAGAGAGGCAAACAATGAAAAACTGTTTTTT.

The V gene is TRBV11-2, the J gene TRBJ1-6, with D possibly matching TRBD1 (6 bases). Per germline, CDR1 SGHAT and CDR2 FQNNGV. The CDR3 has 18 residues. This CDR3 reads CVNSLDLTGSPYNSPLHF. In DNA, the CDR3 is TGTGTCAACAGCTTAGATCTTACAGGGTCGCCCTATAATTCACCCCTCCACTTT.

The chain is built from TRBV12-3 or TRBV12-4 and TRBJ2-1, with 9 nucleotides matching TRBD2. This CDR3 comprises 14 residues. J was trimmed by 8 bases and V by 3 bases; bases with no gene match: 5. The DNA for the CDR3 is TGTGCCAGCAGTTTTTCTTGCGGGAGGGATGAGCAGTTCTTC. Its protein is CASSFSCGRDEQFF.

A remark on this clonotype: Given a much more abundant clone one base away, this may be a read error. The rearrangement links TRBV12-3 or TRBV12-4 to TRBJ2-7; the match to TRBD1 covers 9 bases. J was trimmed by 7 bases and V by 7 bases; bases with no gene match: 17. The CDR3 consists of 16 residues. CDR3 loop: CASITRLLGQGGEQYF. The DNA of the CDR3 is TGTGCCAGCATCACTAGGCTTCTGGGACAGGGTGGAGAGCAGTACTTC.

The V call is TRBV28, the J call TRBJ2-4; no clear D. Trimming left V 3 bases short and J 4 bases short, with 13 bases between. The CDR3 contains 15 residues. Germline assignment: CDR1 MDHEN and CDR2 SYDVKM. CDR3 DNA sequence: TGTGCCAGCAGTTTTGAATCCATAGCTAAAAACATTCAGTACTTC. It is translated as CASSFESIAKNIQYF.

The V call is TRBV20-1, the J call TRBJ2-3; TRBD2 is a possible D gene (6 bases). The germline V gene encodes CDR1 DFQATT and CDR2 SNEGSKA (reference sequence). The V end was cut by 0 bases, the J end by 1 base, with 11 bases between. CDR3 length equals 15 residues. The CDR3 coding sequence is TGCAGTGCTAGAGATGGAGGGGCTCGCACAGATACGCAGTATTTT. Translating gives CSARDGGARTDTQYF.

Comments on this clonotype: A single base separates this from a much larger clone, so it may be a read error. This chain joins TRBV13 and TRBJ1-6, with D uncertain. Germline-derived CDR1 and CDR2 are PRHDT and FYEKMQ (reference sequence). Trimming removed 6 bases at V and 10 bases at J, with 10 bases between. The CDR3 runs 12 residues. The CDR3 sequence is CASRWVGSPLHF. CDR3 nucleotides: TGTGCCAGCAGGTGGGTAGGCTCACCCCTCCACTTT.

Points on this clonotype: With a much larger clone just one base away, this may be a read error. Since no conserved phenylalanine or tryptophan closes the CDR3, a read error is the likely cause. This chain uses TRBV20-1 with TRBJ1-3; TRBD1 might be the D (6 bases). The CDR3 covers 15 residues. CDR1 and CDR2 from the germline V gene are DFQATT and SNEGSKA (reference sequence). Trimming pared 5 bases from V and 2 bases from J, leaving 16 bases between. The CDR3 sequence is CSAPMGNRAGNTIYL. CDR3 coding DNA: TGCAGTGCTCCCATGGGGAACAGGGCTGGAAACACCATATATTTG.

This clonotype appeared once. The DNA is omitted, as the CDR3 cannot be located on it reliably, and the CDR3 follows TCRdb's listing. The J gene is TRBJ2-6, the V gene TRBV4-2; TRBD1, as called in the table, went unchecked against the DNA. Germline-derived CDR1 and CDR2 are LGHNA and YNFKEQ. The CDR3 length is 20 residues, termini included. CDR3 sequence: CASSQDKFGTGAPGANILSF.

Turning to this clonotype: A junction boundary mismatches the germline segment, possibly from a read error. This CDR3 reads CSARIHGAETQHF. CDR3 coding DNA: TGCAGTGCTAGAATACATGGAGCGGAGACCCAGCACTTC. The rearrangement joins TRBV20-1 to TRBJ2-5, with a tentative D call TRBD2 (5 bases). Germline V lookup: CDR1 DFQATT, CDR2 SNEGSKA (reference sequence). This CDR3 region has 13 residues.

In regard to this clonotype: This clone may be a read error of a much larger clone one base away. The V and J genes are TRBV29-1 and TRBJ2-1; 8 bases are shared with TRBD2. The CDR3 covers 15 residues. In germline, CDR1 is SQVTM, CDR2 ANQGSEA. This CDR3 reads CIVGPSGYSYNEQFF. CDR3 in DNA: TGCATCGTAGGACCTAGCGGGTACTCCTACAATGAGCAGTTCTTC.

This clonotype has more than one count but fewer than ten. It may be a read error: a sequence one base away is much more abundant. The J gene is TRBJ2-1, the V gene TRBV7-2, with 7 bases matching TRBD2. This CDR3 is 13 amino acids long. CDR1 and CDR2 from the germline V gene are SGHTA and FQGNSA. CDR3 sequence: CANSQRTRNEQFF. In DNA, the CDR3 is TGTGCCAACAGCCAGCGGACTAGGAATGAGCAGTTCTTC.

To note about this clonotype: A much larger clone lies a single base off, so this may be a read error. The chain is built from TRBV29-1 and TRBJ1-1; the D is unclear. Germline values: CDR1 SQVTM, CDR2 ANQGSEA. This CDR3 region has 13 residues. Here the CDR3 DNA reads TGCAACGTTTATCACAGCATGAACACTGAAGCTTTCTTT. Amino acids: CNVYHSMNTEAFF.

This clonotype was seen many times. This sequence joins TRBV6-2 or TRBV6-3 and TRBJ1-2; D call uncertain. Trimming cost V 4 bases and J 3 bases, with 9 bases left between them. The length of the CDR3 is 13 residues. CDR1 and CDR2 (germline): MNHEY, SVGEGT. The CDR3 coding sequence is TGTGCCAGCAGTTTCACGAGGGACTATGGCTACACCTTC. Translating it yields CASSFTRDYGYTF.

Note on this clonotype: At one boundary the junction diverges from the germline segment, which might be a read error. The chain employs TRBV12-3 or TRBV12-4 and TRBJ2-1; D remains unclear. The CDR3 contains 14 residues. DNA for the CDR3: TGTGGCAGCAAGACTCCTACAGCCTGGAGTGGGCAGTTCTTC. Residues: CGSKTPTAWSGQFF.

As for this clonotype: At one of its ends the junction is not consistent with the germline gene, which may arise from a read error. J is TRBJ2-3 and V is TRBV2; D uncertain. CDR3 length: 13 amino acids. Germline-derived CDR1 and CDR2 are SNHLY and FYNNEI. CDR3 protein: CASSVLRSDRQYF. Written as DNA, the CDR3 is TGTGCCAGCAGTGTCCTCCGATCAGATAGGCAGTATTTT.

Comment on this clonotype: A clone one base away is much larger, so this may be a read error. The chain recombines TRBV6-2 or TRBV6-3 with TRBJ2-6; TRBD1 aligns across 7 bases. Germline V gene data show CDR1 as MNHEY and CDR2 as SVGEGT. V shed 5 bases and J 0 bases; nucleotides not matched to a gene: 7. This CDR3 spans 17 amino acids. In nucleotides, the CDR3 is TGTGCCAGCAGTCAGTGGGGACAGCCCTCTGGGGCCAACGTCCTGACTTTC. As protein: CASSQWGQPSGANVLTF.